What follows are 27 T cell receptor beta chains derived from one specimen sequenced in a study of cytomegalovirus exposure and HLA in healthy donors. A multiplex PCR was run with 60 Vbeta primers and 13 Jbeta primers. Assay: immunoSEQ multiplex PCR; the TCRdb copy retains only in-frame clones and omits some. The sample has some 150,000 clones, more than 70% seen once; the top ten hold roughly 4.5%. Sequenced sample: PBMCs. The receptors stem from a woman between 45 and 60 years old in good health and CMV-seropositive.

The CDR3 DNA reads as TGTGCCAGCAGCAAAGATGGAGTTGATCAGCCCCAGCATTTT. Protein sequence: CASSKDGVDQPQHF. The V call is TRBV21-1, the J call TRBJ1-5. TRBV21-1 is termed a pseudogene. The CDR3 has 14 residues.

The J gene is TRBJ2-5, the V gene TRBV4-2; D call uncertain. V lost 1 base and J 5 bases, leaving 5 bases between the germline ends. The germline V gene has CDR1 LGHNA and CDR2 YNFKEQ. The length of the CDR3 is 12 residues. CDR3 in DNA: TGTGCCAGCAGCCAAGCCCCGGAGACCCAGTACTTC. It translates to CASSQAPETQYF.

The J gene is TRBJ2-1, the V gene TRBV28; a weak D match, TRBD1 (6 bases). The CDR3 has 15 residues. The ends were cut back, 7 bases at V and 4 bases at J, with 17 bases in the middle. Per the germline V gene, CDR1 is MDHEN and CDR2 is SYDVKM. This chain's CDR3 is CASTRTVHGYNEQFF. The CDR3 nucleotides are TGTGCCAGCACTCGGACAGTACATGGATACAATGAGCAGTTCTTC. The variable domain in full, with the rest retrieved from reference TRBV28 and TRBJ2-1, is DVKVTQSSRYLVKRTGEKVFLECVQDMDHENMFWYRQDPGLGLRLIYFSYDVKMKEKGDIPEGYSVSREKKERFSLILESASTNQTSMYLCASTRTVHGYNEQFFGPGTRLTVL.

The chain recombines TRBV5-4 with TRBJ1-4; 8 positions agree with TRBD1. Per germline, CDR1 SGHNT and CDR2 YYREEE (reference sequence). The CDR3 spans 14 residues. The ends lost 2 bases at V and 6 bases at J; junction bases unmatched: 3. CDR3 nucleotides: TGTGCCAGCAGCTTTCACAGGGGGGATGAAAAACTGTTTTTT. Protein product: CASSFHRGDEKLFF.

This clone appeared a few times. The chain has TRBV6-1 and TRBJ2-7; no definite D call. Germline CDR1 MNHNS, CDR2 SASEGT. Trimming cost V 5 bases and J 4 bases, with 3 bases left between them. This CDR3 is built from 10 residues. CDR3 coding DNA: TGTGCCAGCAGTCAATACGAGCAGTACTTC. This encodes CASSQYEQYF.

This clone showed up just a few times. The genes are TRBV19 and TRBJ2-1; 7 bases are a match to TRBD1. The CDR3 is 14 residues long. With V trimmed by 11 bases and J by 7 bases, 14 bases remained unmatched. CDR1 LNHDA and CDR2 SQIVND come from the germline V gene (reference sequence). The CDR3: CAVKGASGGNEQFF. CDR3 nucleotides: TGTGCCGTCAAGGGGGCTAGTGGGGGTAATGAGCAGTTCTTC.

This clone was counted once. The chain carries TRBV7-3 and TRBJ1-6; 9 bases are a match to TRBD1. V gave up 1 base and J gave up 6 bases; unmatched junction bases: 4. CDR3 length equals 16 residues. Germline CDR1 SGHTA, CDR2 FQGTGA. The CDR3: CASSLRGQGTNSPLHF. The CDR3 bases are TGTGCCAGCAGCTTAAGAGGACAGGGGACTAATTCACCCCTCCACTTT.

For the CDR3, the DNA is TGCAGCGTTGACCGCAGGGATTCCTACAATGAGCAGTTCTTC. Protein sequence: CSVDRRDSYNEQFF. The chain couples TRBV29-1 to TRBJ2-1; possibly TRBD1 for D (5 bases). Germline V CDR1 and CDR2: SQVTM, ANQGSEA. The CDR3 extends over 14 amino acids. The V and J ends lost 3 bases and 1 base respectively, with 10 bases between them.

This chain uses TRBV28 with TRBJ1-2; TRBD1 matches at 7 bases. V was clipped by 2 bases and J by 1 base; unmatched bases: 19. Germline V lookup: CDR1 MDHEN, CDR2 SYDVKM. CDR3 length equals 20 residues. The CDR3 sequence is CASSLVIGGQAALVNYGYTF. For the CDR3, the DNA is TGTGCCAGCAGTTTAGTGATAGGCGGACAGGCCGCCCTTGTTAACTATGGCTACACCTTC.

The CDR3 bases are TGTGCCAGCAGTTTCCAGGACAGGGGTAAGGGCTATGGCTACACCTTC. Protein: CASSFQDRGKGYGYTF. The V gene is TRBV28, the J gene TRBJ1-2; 9 nucleotides match TRBD1. Unmatched junction bases numbered 9, after V lost 3 bases and J lost 4 bases. From germline, CDR1 is MDHEN and CDR2 SYDVKM. The CDR3 extends over 16 amino acids.

CDR3 DNA: TGTGCCAGTATCGCACCGCCGGGACAGGGGGCGGGTGAAGCTTTCTTT. Protein sequence: CASIAPPGQGAGEAFF. This chain connects TRBV19 to TRBJ1-1, with TRBD1 identical over 12 bases. Germline lookup yields CDR1 LNHDA and CDR2 SQIVND (reference sequence). Trimming took 7 bases from V and 7 from J; bases not matched to a gene: 13. The CDR3 covers 16 residues.

The chain has TRBV2 and TRBJ2-7; D may be TRBD1 (6 bases). The length of the CDR3 is 14 residues. Deletions cut 1 base from V and 3 bases from J, with 10 bases between. Germline-derived CDR1 and CDR2 are SNHLY and FYNNEI. This chain's CDR3 is CASSEDRVLYEQYF. The CDR3 DNA reads as TGTGCCAGCAGTGAAGACAGGGTACTCTACGAGCAGTACTTC. Full variable domain (remainder filled in from reference TRBV2 and TRBJ2-7): EPEVTQTPSHQVTQMGQEVILRCVPISNHLYFYWYRQILGQKVEFLVSFYNNEISEKSEIFDDQFSVERPDGSNFTLKIRSTKLEDSAMYFCASSEDRVLYEQYFGPGTRLTVT.

This sequence joins TRBV25-1 and TRBJ2-5, with D possibly being TRBD1 (6 bases). The ends were cut back, 4 bases at V and 1 base at J, with 16 bases in the middle. Germline V gene data show CDR1 as MGHDK and CDR2 as SYGVNS. This CDR3 comprises 16 residues. The CDR3 here is CASSVLTGSVQETQYF. CDR3 sequence (DNA): TGTGCCAGCAGTGTCTTAACAGGGTCCGTCCAAGAGACCCAGTACTTC.

The chain links TRBV9 to TRBJ2-7; 7 positions match TRBD2. This CDR3 comprises 16 residues. Germline CDR1 and CDR2: SGDLS and YYNGEE. The J segment lost 1 base and the V segment lost 1 base, leaving 8 bases of the junction unmatched. The CDR3 loop is CASSVTPSGDSYEQYF. The CDR3 DNA reads TGTGCCAGCAGCGTAACCCCTAGCGGCGATTCCTACGAGCAGTACTTC.

This clone was seen a handful of times. The V call is TRBV19, the J call TRBJ1-5; no clear D gene. This CDR3 has 15 residues. V was cut by 1 base and J by 2 bases, with 9 bases left in between. Germline V gives CDR1 LNHDA, CDR2 SQIVND (reference sequence). CDR3 bases: TGTGCCAGTAGTATAGTGAGGGCAGGCAATCAGCCCCAGCATTTT. Translation: CASSIVRAGNQPQHF.

V and J are TRBV5-1 and TRBJ2-5; TRBD2 matches 7 bases. After removal of 5 bases from V and 3 bases from J, the junction contained 4 bases not matched to a gene. This CDR3 has 13 amino acids. Germline loops: CDR1 SGHRS, CDR2 YFSETQ. The CDR3: CASRRRGEETQYF. The CDR3, as DNA: TGCGCCAGCAGGCGCCGGGGGGAAGAGACCCAGTACTTC.

V usage is TRBV5-1 and J usage is TRBJ2-2, with 8 bases lining up with TRBD1. Germline V lookup: CDR1 SGHRS, CDR2 YFSETQ. V lost 2 bases, J lost 2 bases, and 5 bases stayed unmatched. The CDR3 is 16 residues long. CDR3 region: CASSFLGQGNTGELFF. The CDR3 nucleotides read TGCGCCAGCAGCTTCCTTGGACAGGGCAACACCGGGGAGCTGTTTTTT. The variable domain in full, completed from reference TRBV5-1 and TRBJ2-2, reads KAGVTQTPRYLIKTRGQQVTLSCSPISGHRSVSWYQQTPGQGLQFLFEYFSETQRNKGNFPGRFSGRQFSNSRSEMNVSTLELGDSALYLCASSFLGQGNTGELFFGEGSRLTVL.

V usage is TRBV18 and J usage is TRBJ1-5; D unresolved. Trimming stripped 0 bases from V and 7 bases from J, with 7 bases between. Germline CDR1 reads KGHSH; CDR2 reads LQKENI. CDR3 length: 13 residues. The CDR3 nucleotides are TGTGCCAGCTCACCACCGGCGGGCCAGCCCCAGCATTTT. This gives the protein CASSPPAGQPQHF.

The CDR3 DNA follows: TGCGCCAGCAGCTTGGCGGGACAAAAAGCCTACGAGCAGTACTTC. This gives the protein CASSLAGQKAYEQYF. This chain uses TRBV5-1 with TRBJ2-7; D may be TRBD1 (6 bases). The germline gives CDR1 SGHRS, CDR2 YFSETQ. The CDR3 loop spans 15 amino acids. V was shortened by 0 bases and J by 2 bases, with 12 bases between the two germline ends. The full variable domain, rest sourced from reference TRBV5-1 and TRBJ2-7, is KAGVTQTPRYLIKTRGQQVTLSCSPISGHRSVSWYQQTPGQGLQFLFEYFSETQRNKGNFPGRFSGRQFSNSRSEMNVSTLELGDSALYLCASSLAGQKAYEQYFGPGTRLTVT.

The V call is TRBV28, the J call TRBJ1-5; D is unresolved. The CDR3 has 13 amino acids. V was shortened by 5 bases and J by 0 bases, with 5 bases between the two germline ends. Germline CDR1 is MDHEN and CDR2 is SYDVKM. CDR3 DNA sequence: TGTGCCAGCAGTCTAGATAGCAATCAGCCCCAGCATTTT. It encodes CASSLDSNQPQHF.

This clone appeared once. This chain uses TRBV30 with TRBJ2-7; tentative D call: TRBD1 (6 bases). V was pared by 0 bases and J by 2 bases, with 14 bases between. Germline assignment: CDR1 GTSNPN and CDR2 SVGIG (reference sequence). The CDR3 loop spans 15 amino acids. The CDR3 loop reads CAWSVIGTYTYEQYF. CDR3 DNA sequence: TGTGCCTGGAGTGTAATCGGGACATACACCTACGAGCAGTACTTC.

This chain joins TRBV7-9 and TRBJ1-3, with D hard to call. With 8 bases removed from V and 0 bases from J, the gap between germline ends came to 11 bases. CDR3 length equals 14 residues. The germline CDR1 and CDR2 sequences are SEHNR and FQNEAQ (reference sequence). CDR3 sequence (DNA): TGTGCCAGCGGGAGCGACCACTCTGGAAACACCATATATTTT. The encoded protein is CASGSDHSGNTIYF.

The chain employs TRBV5-4 and TRBJ2-7, with 12 nucleotides matching TRBD2. This CDR3 comprises 16 residues. Trimming removed 0 bases from V and 2 bases from J; junction bases left unmatched: 3. Germline loops: CDR1 SGHNT, CDR2 YYREEE (reference sequence). The DNA for the CDR3 is TGTGCCAGCAGCTTGGGAGGACTAGCGGGGACCTACGAGCAGTACTTC. This gives the protein CASSLGGLAGTYEQYF.

The table lists this clone with a few counts. This chain joins TRBV19 and TRBJ1-4; no reliable D call. The CDR3 spans 14 residues. V was trimmed by 7 bases and J by 7 bases, leaving 16 bases between them. Germline V lookup: CDR1 LNHDA, CDR2 SQIVND (reference sequence). CDR3 residues: CASTRPQVGEKLFF. CDR3 nucleotide sequence: TGTGCCAGTACGAGGCCCCAAGTTGGTGAAAAACTGTTTTTT.

This clone was detected a few times. This rearrangement joins TRBV4-2 to TRBJ2-5; D unresolved. Trimming removed 2 bases from V and 7 bases from J, with 2 bases in between. Germline V CDR1 and CDR2: LGHNA, YNFKEQ. The CDR3 contains 10 residues. The CDR3 reads CASSQRTQYF. The CDR3 DNA reads as TGTGCCAGCAGCCAACGGACCCAGTACTTC.

This clone has a handful of counts. The germline gene is not matched at one end of the junction; a read error may be the cause. This rearrangement joins TRBV19 to TRBJ1-1; 7 bases agree with TRBD1. The CDR3 loop spans 13 amino acids. CDR1 and CDR2 from the germline V gene are LNHDA and SQIVND (reference sequence). CDR3 residues: CASARDRAAEAFF. The CDR3 coding sequence is TGTGCCAGTGCCAGAGACAGGGCCGCTGAGGCTTTCTTT.

The chain is built from TRBV30 and TRBJ2-1; 7 bases are a match to TRBD2. The CDR3 is 12 residues long. Unmatched junction bases numbered 5, after V lost 5 bases and J lost 7 bases. From germline, CDR1 is GTSNPN and CDR2 SVGIG (reference sequence). CDR3 DNA sequence: TGTGCCTGGGGGGGGGTTTATAATGAGCAGTTCTTC. Translation: CAWGGVYNEQFF.